A selection of T cell receptor beta chains follows, all from one sample in a study of T cell responses to AZD1222 COVID-19 vaccine. Sequencing was performed with immunoSEQ multiplex PCR; in TCRdb, only in-frame clones are kept and a portion is missing. The table has 110,000 or so clones, approximately 90% seen once. The specimen was peripheral blood, collected 28 days after the second dose of the MenACWY control vaccine. The source is an adult who received the MenACWY meningococcal vaccine as a control. CDR3s include the opening cysteine and the closing phenylalanine or tryptophan. The D gene is left open where the match is weak. Size values are once, few and many counts, or a class for expanded clones, and some rows have none.

cdr3_aa: CASSKTSGLYTF
cdr3_nt: TGTGCCAGTAGTAAGACATCAGGTCTCTACACCTTC
d_call: NA
clone_size: NA
v_call: TRBV19
j_call: TRBJ1-2

cdr3_aa: CSVWTGIPGELFF
cdr3_nt: TGCAGCGTTTGGACAGGGATCCCCGGGGAGCTGTTTTTT
d_call: TRBD1
clone_size: NA
v_call: TRBV29-1
j_call: TRBJ2-2

cdr3_aa: CSVEATESYEQYF
cdr3_nt: TGCAGCGTTGAGGCGACAGAGTCCTACGAGCAGTACTTC
d_call: NA
clone_size: NA
v_call: TRBV29-1
j_call: TRBJ2-7

cdr3_aa: CASSQTASGGKNIQYF
cdr3_nt: TGTGCCAGCAGCCAAACCGCTAGCGGGGGGAAAAACATTCAGTACTTC
d_call: TRBD2
clone_size: NA
v_call: TRBV3-1/TRBV3-2
j_call: TRBJ2-4

cdr3_aa: CASSVRGNSPLHF
cdr3_nt: TGTGCCAGTAGCGTCAGGGGCAATTCACCCCTCCACTTT
d_call: NA
clone_size: NA
v_call: TRBV19
j_call: TRBJ1-6

cdr3_aa: CASSTSGLEAYEQYF
cdr3_nt: TGTGCCAGTAGTACCTCGGGACTAGAGGCCTACGAGCAGTACTTC
d_call: TRBD2
clone_size: NA
v_call: TRBV19
j_call: TRBJ2-7

cdr3_aa: CASRSLSPDTIYF
cdr3_nt: TGTGCCAGCAGGTCCCTGTCCCCGGACACCATATATTTT
d_call: NA
clone_size: NA
v_call: TRBV12-3/TRBV12-4
j_call: TRBJ1-3

cdr3_aa: CAGGYSGNTIYF
cdr3_nt: TGTGCCGGAGGTTACTCTGGAAACACCATATATTTT
d_call: NA
clone_size: NA
v_call: TRBV2
j_call: TRBJ1-3

cdr3_aa: CASSFQGLNTEAFF
cdr3_nt: TGCGCCAGCAGCTTTCAGGGGCTGAACACTGAAGCTTTCTTT
d_call: NA
clone_size: NA
v_call: TRBV5-1
j_call: TRBJ1-1

cdr3_aa: CASSQGSSGSSSYNEQFF
cdr3_nt: TGTGCCAGCAGCCAAGGGTCGAGCGGATCGAGCTCCTACAATGAGCAGTTCTTC
d_call: NA
clone_size: NA
v_call: TRBV4-2
j_call: TRBJ2-1

cdr3_aa: CATASGNTYEQYF
cdr3_nt: TGTGCCACCGCTAGCGGGAACACCTACGAGCAGTACTTC
d_call: TRBD2
clone_size: many
v_call: TRBV11-1
j_call: TRBJ2-7

cdr3_aa: CASSPQGQGGSNQPQHF
cdr3_nt: TGTGCCAGCAGTCCCCAGGGACAGGGGGGAAGCAATCAGCCCCAGCATTTT
d_call: TRBD1
clone_size: NA
v_call: TRBV27
j_call: TRBJ1-5

cdr3_aa: CATLDRGRNEQFF
cdr3_nt: TGTGCCACCCTAGACAGGGGTCGCAATGAGCAGTTCTTC
d_call: TRBD1
clone_size: NA
v_call: TRBV28
j_call: TRBJ2-1

cdr3_aa: CASSPPGAFSGYTF
cdr3_nt: TGTGCCAGCAGCCCCCCGGGGGCGTTTTCTGGCTACACCTTC
d_call: NA
clone_size: once
v_call: TRBV7-2
j_call: TRBJ1-2

cdr3_aa: CASSTTLAGGLADTQYF
cdr3_nt: TGTGCCAGCTCAACAACCCTAGCGGGGGGGTTGGCAGATACGCAGTATTTT
d_call: TRBD2
clone_size: NA
v_call: TRBV18
j_call: TRBJ2-3

cdr3_aa: CASVAGANTGELFF
cdr3_nt: TGTGCCAGTGTAGCGGGGGCGAACACCGGGGAGCTGTTTTTT
d_call: TRBD2
clone_size: NA
v_call: TRBV2
j_call: TRBJ2-2

cdr3_aa: CASSRDGSGANVLTF
cdr3_nt: TGTGCCAGCAGTAGGGACGGTTCTGGGGCCAACGTCCTGACTTTC
d_call: NA
clone_size: NA
v_call: TRBV2
j_call: TRBJ2-6

cdr3_aa: CASSYSRGDTQYF
cdr3_nt: TGTGCCAGCAGTTACTCAAGGGGGGATACGCAGTATTTT
d_call: NA
clone_size: NA
v_call: TRBV6-5
j_call: TRBJ2-3

cdr3_aa: CASKGWRERGDNEQFF
cdr3_nt: TGTGCCAGTAAGGGGTGGCGGGAGAGGGGAGACAATGAGCAGTTCTTC
d_call: TRBD2
clone_size: NA
v_call: TRBV19
j_call: TRBJ2-1

cdr3_aa: CASRRGPRHTIYF
cdr3_nt: TGTGCCAGCAGGAGGGGGCCGCGACACACCATATATTTT
d_call: TRBD1
clone_size: NA
v_call: TRBV6-5
j_call: TRBJ1-3

cdr3_aa: CASSLVVNTDTQYF
cdr3_nt: TGTGCCAGCAGCTTGGTGGTTAACACAGATACGCAGTATTTT
d_call: NA
clone_size: NA
v_call: TRBV11-2
j_call: TRBJ2-3

cdr3_aa: CASSGQGPDTQYF
cdr3_nt: TGTGCCAGTAGTGGACAGGGGCCAGATACGCAGTATTTT
d_call: TRBD1
clone_size: NA
v_call: TRBV19
j_call: TRBJ2-3

cdr3_aa: CASSHSYEQYF
cdr3_nt: TGTGCCAGCAGCCATTCCTACGAGCAGTACTTC
d_call: NA
clone_size: NA
v_call: TRBV12-3/TRBV12-4
j_call: TRBJ2-7

cdr3_aa: CASSVEGARLAGEQFF
cdr3_nt: TGTGCCAGCAGCGTAGAGGGGGCCCGACTAGCAGGTGAGCAGTTCTTC
d_call: NA
clone_size: NA
v_call: TRBV9
j_call: TRBJ2-1

cdr3_aa: CAWSVFGQGWNEQYF
cdr3_nt: TGTGCCTGGAGTGTATTTGGACAGGGGTGGAACGAGCAGTACTTC
d_call: TRBD1
clone_size: NA
v_call: TRBV30
j_call: TRBJ2-7

cdr3_aa: CASSERVNQPQHF
cdr3_nt: TGTGCCAGCAGTGAAAGGGTAAACCAGCCCCAGCATTTT
d_call: NA
clone_size: NA
v_call: TRBV2
j_call: TRBJ1-5

cdr3_aa: CASSGEESSYEQYF
cdr3_nt: TGTGCCAGCTCTGGGGAGGAGAGCTCCTACGAGCAGTACTTC
d_call: NA
clone_size: NA
v_call: TRBV27
j_call: TRBJ2-7

cdr3_aa: CASSPSWGAGELFF
cdr3_nt: TGTGCCAGCTCACCGTCTTGGGGTGCCGGGGAGCTGTTTTTT
d_call: NA
clone_size: NA
v_call: TRBV18
j_call: TRBJ2-2

cdr3_aa: CASGFGSRDGITDTQYF
cdr3_nt: TGTGCTAGTGGTTTCGGATCAAGGGACGGTATCACAGATACGCAGTATTTT
d_call: NA
clone_size: NA
v_call: TRBV12-5
j_call: TRBJ2-3

cdr3_aa: CAISGGAGDSEKLFF
cdr3_nt: TGTGCCATCAGTGGAGGGGCAGGGGATAGTGAAAAACTGTTTTTT
d_call: NA
clone_size: NA
v_call: TRBV10-3
j_call: TRBJ1-4

cdr3_aa: CASSNRGTDTQYF
cdr3_nt: TGTGCCAGCAGTAACAGGGGGACAGATACGCAGTATTTT
d_call: TRBD1
clone_size: NA
v_call: TRBV27
j_call: TRBJ2-3